This T cell receptor beta chain was obtained from a study of T-cell memory formation after mild COVID-19. The study's findings and limits: Clones that shrank (day 15 to 85) were balanced CD4/CD8, whereas later expanders leaned CD4+.

Trimming stripped 6 bases from V and 3 bases from J, with 14 bases between. Germline assignment: CDR1 MNHNS and CDR2 SASEGT. The CDR3 loop spans 14 amino acids. TCRdb re-called the 5' RACE reads with MiXCR, one entry per CDR3 protein. The sample yields roughly 310,000 distinct CDR3 sequences, approximately 15% seen once. This clonotype came up a few times. Antigen: not known. The rearrangement uses TRBV6-1 and TRBJ1-1; the D gene is possibly TRBD1 (5 bases). This TCR derives from a man younger than 35 who had mild COVID-19 (a few samples of this study predate the infection). Cell type and time point are not known. Sample: PBMCs or a T cell subset sorted from them (not recorded which). For the CDR3, the DNA is TGTGCCAGCAGGCTCCGGGGAGGGGACACTGAAGCTTTCTTT. Translating it yields CASRLRGGDTEAFF.